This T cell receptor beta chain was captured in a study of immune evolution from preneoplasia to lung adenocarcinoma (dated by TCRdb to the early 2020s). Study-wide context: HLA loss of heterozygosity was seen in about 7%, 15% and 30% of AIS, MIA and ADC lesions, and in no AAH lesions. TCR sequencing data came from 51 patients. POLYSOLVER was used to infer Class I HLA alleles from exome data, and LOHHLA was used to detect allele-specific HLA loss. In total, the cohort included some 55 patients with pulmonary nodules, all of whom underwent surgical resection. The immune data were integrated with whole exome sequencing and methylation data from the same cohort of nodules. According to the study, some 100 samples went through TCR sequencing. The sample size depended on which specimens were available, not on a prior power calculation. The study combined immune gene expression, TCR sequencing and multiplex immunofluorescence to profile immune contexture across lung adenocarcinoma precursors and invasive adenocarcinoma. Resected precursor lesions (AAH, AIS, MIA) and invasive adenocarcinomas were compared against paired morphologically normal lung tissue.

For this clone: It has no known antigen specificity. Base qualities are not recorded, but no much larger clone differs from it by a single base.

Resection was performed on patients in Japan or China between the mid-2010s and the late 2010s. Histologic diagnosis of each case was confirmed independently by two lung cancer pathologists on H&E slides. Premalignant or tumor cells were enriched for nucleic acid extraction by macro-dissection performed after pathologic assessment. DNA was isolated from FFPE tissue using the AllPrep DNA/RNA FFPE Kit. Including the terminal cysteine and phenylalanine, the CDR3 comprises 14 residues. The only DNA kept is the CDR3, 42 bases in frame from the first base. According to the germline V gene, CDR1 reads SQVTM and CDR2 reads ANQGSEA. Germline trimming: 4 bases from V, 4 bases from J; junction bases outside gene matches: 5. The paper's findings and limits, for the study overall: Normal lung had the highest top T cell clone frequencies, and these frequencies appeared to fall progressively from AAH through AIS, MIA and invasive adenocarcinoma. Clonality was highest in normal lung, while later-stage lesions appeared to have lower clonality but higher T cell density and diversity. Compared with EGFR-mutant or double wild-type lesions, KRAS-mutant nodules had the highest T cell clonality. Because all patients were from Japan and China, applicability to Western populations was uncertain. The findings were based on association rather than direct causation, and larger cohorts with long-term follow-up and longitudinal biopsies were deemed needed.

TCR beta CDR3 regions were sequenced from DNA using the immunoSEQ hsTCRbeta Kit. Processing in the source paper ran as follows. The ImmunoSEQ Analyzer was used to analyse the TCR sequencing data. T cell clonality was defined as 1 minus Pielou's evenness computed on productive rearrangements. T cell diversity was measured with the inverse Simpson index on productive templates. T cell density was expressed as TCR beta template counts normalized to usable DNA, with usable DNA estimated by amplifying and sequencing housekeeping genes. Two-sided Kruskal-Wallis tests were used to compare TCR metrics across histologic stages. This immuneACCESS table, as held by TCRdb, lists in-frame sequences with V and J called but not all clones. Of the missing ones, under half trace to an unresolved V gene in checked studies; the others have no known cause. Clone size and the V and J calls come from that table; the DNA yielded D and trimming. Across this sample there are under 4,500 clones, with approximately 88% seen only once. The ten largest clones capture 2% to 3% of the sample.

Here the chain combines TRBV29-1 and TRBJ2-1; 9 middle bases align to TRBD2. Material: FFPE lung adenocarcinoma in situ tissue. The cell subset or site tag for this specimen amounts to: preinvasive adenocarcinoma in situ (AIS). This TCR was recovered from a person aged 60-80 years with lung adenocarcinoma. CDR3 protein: CSVVLAGLYNEQFF. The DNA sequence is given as TGCAGCGTTGTTCTAGCGGGACTATACAATGAGCAGTTCTTC.